Listed here are 4 T cell receptor beta chains from one sample, sequenced in a study of blood T cell repertoires in COVID-19. Produced via immunoSEQ multiplex PCR; TCRdb's table is partial and in-frame only. The sample gives hundreds of thousands of clones, more than 75% of which show up once; 5.5% to 8% is in the top ten. The sequencing input was peripheral blood. Receptors were obtained from a man aged 55-75 years who had recovered from COVID-19.

V usage is TRBV30 and J usage is TRBJ1-1; D not resolved. The CDR3 is made up of 10 amino acids. Germline CDR1 and CDR2: GTSNPN and SVGIG (reference sequence). The germline V and J ends were trimmed by 3 bases and 10 bases, with 9 bases remaining between them. The CDR3: CAWRTQSAFF. The CDR3 nucleotides read TGTGCCTGGAGAACACAATCAGCTTTCTTT.

This clone was detected once. The chain has TRBV6-5 and TRBJ2-5, with D perhaps TRBD1 (5 bases). Trimming left V 7 bases short and J 6 bases short, with 18 bases between. CDR3 size: 14 residues. Germline V gives CDR1 MNHEY, CDR2 SVGAGI. The CDR3 nucleotides read TGTGCCAGCATTAATTCGGCCAGGGCGAAGACCCAGTACTTC. It codes for CASINSARAKTQYF.

CDR3 coding DNA: TGTGCCAGCTCACCAAAGGAGACAGTACATCTGTTTTTT. Translated: CASSPKETVHLFF. The V gene is TRBV18, the J gene TRBJ1-4; D is perhaps TRBD1 (5 bases). Trimming removed 2 bases at V and 14 bases at J, with 15 bases between. The CDR3 contains 13 residues. Germline CDR1 is KGHSH and CDR2 is LQKENI. Full variable domain (outside the CDR3, taken from reference TRBV18 and TRBJ1-4): NAGVMQNPRHLVRRRGQEARLRCSPMKGHSHVYWYRQLPEEGLKFMVYLQKENIIDESGMPKERFSAEFPKEGPSILRIQQVVRGDSAAYFCASSPKETVHLFFGSGTQLSVL.

This chain uses TRBV7-2 with TRBJ2-1; TRBD1 matches 9 bases. The J segment lost 7 bases and the V segment lost 5 bases, leaving 6 bases of the junction unmatched. CDR1 and CDR2 (germline): SGHTA, FQGNSA. CDR3 size: 14 residues. The CDR3 sequence: CASSKGQGINEQFF. CDR3 nucleotide sequence: TGTGCCAGCAGCAAGGGACAGGGTATTAATGAGCAGTTCTTC.